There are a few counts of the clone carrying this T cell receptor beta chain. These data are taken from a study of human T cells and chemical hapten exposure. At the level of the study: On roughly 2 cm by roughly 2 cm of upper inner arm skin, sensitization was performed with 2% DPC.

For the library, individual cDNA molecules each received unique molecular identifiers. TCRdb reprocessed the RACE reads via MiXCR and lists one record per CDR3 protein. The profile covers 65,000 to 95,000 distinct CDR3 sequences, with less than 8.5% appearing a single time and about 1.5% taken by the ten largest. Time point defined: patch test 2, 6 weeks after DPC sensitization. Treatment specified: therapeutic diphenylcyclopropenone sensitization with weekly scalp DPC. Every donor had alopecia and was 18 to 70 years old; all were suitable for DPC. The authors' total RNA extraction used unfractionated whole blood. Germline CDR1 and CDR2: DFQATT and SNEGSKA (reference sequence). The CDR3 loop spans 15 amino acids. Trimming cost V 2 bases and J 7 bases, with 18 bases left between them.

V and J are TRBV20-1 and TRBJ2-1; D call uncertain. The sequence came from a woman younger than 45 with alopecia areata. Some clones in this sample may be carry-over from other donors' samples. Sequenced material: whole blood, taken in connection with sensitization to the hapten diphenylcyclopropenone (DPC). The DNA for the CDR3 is TGCAGTGCTAGATCGATAGGACCCATTAAGAATGAGCAGTTCTTC. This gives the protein CSARSIGPIKNEQFF.